This T cell receptor (beta chain) was obtained from a study of blood T cell repertoires in COVID-19. The repertoire was sequenced with immunoSEQ multiplex PCR; TCRdb's copy has only in-frame clones and lacks some. The data show 270,000 or so clones, with 86% seen just once and more than 10% held by the top ten. The CDR3 covers 12 residues. V trimming: 5 bases; J trimming: 4 bases; junction bases outside the gene matches: 0. Germline V gives CDR1 MNHEY, CDR2 SMNVEV (reference sequence). The sequenced material came from peripheral blood. The TCR originated in a woman in her twenties or thirties with COVID-19, enrolled during active disease. The V call is TRBV27, the J call TRBJ2-7; the match to TRBD1 covers 9 bases. The CDR3 nucleotides are TGTGCCAGCAGTGACAGGGGGTACGAGCAGTACTTC. It encodes CASSDRGYEQYF.